This paragraph reports one T cell receptor beta chain. Antigen specificity is unknown. This entry belongs to a study of glioma-infiltrating T cells after dendritic cell vaccination. Clones were sequenced by immunoSEQ multiplex PCR, and TCRdb holds only the in-frame ones, with some missing. This sample carries approximately 90,000 clones, roughly 84% of them seen once, and the ten largest clones take 2.5% to 3.5%. Germline-derived CDR1 and CDR2 are SGHNT and YYREEE (reference sequence). This CDR3 has 15 amino acids. V was pared by 4 bases and J by 1 base, with 4 bases of the junction left unmatched. Study-level results: Only a small number of patients had complete blood and tumor samples.

The TCR comes from a human donor with glioblastoma. The V and J genes are TRBV5-4 and TRBJ2-2, with 7 bases fitting TRBD1. The source material was blood, sampled before dendritic cell vaccination. The CDR3 region is CASSPTGMNTGELFF. CDR3 sequence (DNA): TGTGCCAGCAGCCCGACAGGGATGAACACCGGGGAGCTGTTTTTT.